The clone carrying this TCR beta chain has only a few counts. No antigen is known for it. The germline gives CDR1 LGHNA, CDR2 YNFKEQ. Trimming removed 3 bases at V and 1 base at J, with 12 bases between. This CDR3 is built from 15 residues. Clones were read by immunoSEQ multiplex PCR, and TCRdb kept only the in-frame ones, dropping some. Seen here are fewer than 70,000 clones, more than 80% observed once, and the top ten hold approximately 3.8%. This specimen belongs to a study of a mutant IDH1 vaccine in newly diagnosed glioma. Time point of the sample: week 11, during vaccination. All doses held 300 ug of mutant IDH1 20-mer peptide, with topical imiquimod.

The sequence derives from a young man with glioma. Here the sequenced sample was PBMCs, taken from a glioma patient whose treatment included an IDH1 peptide vaccine. The V and J genes are TRBV4-2 and TRBJ1-1; D is unresolved. The CDR3 loop is CASSHEPNGNTEAFF. CDR3 sequence (DNA): TGTGCCAGCAGCCACGAGCCTAACGGGAACACTGAAGCTTTCTTT.